The rows below give T cell receptor beta chains drawn from one sample of a study of blood T cell repertoires in COVID-19. Clones were sequenced by immunoSEQ multiplex PCR, and TCRdb holds only the in-frame ones, with some missing. Here the sample spans over 110,000 clones, 70% to 85% being singletons. Sequencing input: peripheral blood. The receptors shown here come from a man in his fifties or sixties with active or convalescent COVID-19. Both conserved end residues are part of each CDR3. The D gene is left open where the match is weak. Not every row has a clone size; where given, it reads once, few, many or a size class.

abundance: NA; d_gene: TRBD2; v_gene: TRBV7-2; j_gene: TRBJ2-2; CDR3nt: TGTGCCAGCAGCCCCAGGACTAGCCGTCTGACCGGGGAGCTGTTTTTT; CDR3aa: CASSPRTSRLTGELFF
abundance: NA; d_gene: TRBD1; v_gene: TRBV7-2; j_gene: TRBJ2-2; CDR3nt: TGTGCCAGCAGAAGGGACAGAGCGAACACCGGGGAGCTGTTTTTT; CDR3aa: CASRRDRANTGELFF
abundance: NA; d_gene: TRBD1; v_gene: TRBV19; j_gene: TRBJ2-7; CDR3nt: TGTGCCAGTAGTAACGCTCCAGGGGGGACAGGCTACGAGCAGTACTTC; CDR3aa: CASSNAPGGTGYEQYF
abundance: once; d_gene: NA; v_gene: TRBV27; j_gene: TRBJ2-5; CDR3nt: TGTGCCAGCAGTCCCACCTCTGAGGAGACCCAGTACTTC; CDR3aa: CASSPTSEETQYF
abundance: NA; d_gene: NA; v_gene: TRBV19; j_gene: TRBJ2-3; CDR3nt: TGTGCCAGTAGCCGGAGGATGAGGGGAGGGGGGATCACAGATACGCAGTATTTT; CDR3aa: CASSRRMRGGGITDTQYF
abundance: NA; d_gene: NA; v_gene: TRBV5-1; j_gene: TRBJ1-1; CDR3nt: TGCGCCAGCAGCCCATTACTCACGGGGGGAAACACTGAAGCTTTCTTT; CDR3aa: CASSPLLTGGNTEAFF
abundance: once; d_gene: NA; v_gene: TRBV6-5; j_gene: TRBJ1-1; CDR3nt: TGTGCCAGCAGTTACTCAACACCGATTCCGGAGACTGAAGCTTTCTTT; CDR3aa: CASSYSTPIPETEAFF
abundance: NA; d_gene: NA; v_gene: TRBV5-6; j_gene: TRBJ1-1; CDR3nt: TGTGCCAGCAGCCCAGGGGTTACCACTGAAGCTTTCTTT; CDR3aa: CASSPGVTTEAFF
abundance: NA; d_gene: NA; v_gene: TRBV28; j_gene: TRBJ1-1; CDR3nt: TGTGCCAGCGGCGGCACAACCGGCACTGAAGCTTTCTTT; CDR3aa: CASGGTTGTEAFF
abundance: NA; d_gene: NA; v_gene: TRBV30; j_gene: TRBJ1-2; CDR3nt: TGTGCCTGGAGTGGTAGCCGGCTGAACTATGGCTACACCTTC; CDR3aa: CAWSGSRLNYGYTF
abundance: NA; d_gene: NA; v_gene: TRBV28; j_gene: TRBJ1-6; CDR3nt: TGTGCCAGCAGTTTTAGGGGGAGCTCCTATAATTCACCCCTCCACTTT; CDR3aa: CASSFRGSSYNSPLHF
abundance: NA; d_gene: NA; v_gene: TRBV6-5; j_gene: TRBJ1-1; CDR3nt: TGTGCCAGCAGTTACAGGGGAACAGCTTTCTTT; CDR3aa: CASSYRGTAFF
abundance: NA; d_gene: NA; v_gene: TRBV5-1; j_gene: TRBJ1-2; CDR3nt: TGCGCCAGCAGCCCGGGAGGGATTCATGGCTACACCTTC; CDR3aa: CASSPGGIHGYTF
abundance: NA; d_gene: TRBD1; v_gene: TRBV5-6; j_gene: TRBJ1-5; CDR3nt: TGTGCCAGCAGCCCACAGGGGGCTAATCAGCCCCAGCATTTT; CDR3aa: CASSPQGANQPQHF
abundance: NA; d_gene: TRBD1; v_gene: TRBV4-3; j_gene: TRBJ1-2; CDR3nt: TGCGCCAGCAGCCAAGATATTTCGGACAGGGGAGGTGGCTACACCTTC; CDR3aa: CASSQDISDRGGGYTF
abundance: NA; d_gene: TRBD1; v_gene: TRBV7-9; j_gene: TRBJ2-2; CDR3nt: TGTGCCAGCAGCCGGACAGGCTTCGGCACCGGGGAGCTGTTTTTT; CDR3aa: CASSRTGFGTGELFF
abundance: NA; d_gene: NA; v_gene: TRBV5-1; j_gene: TRBJ2-4; CDR3nt: TGCGCCAGCAGCCAACAGGGCTTGGCCAAAAACATTCAGTACTTC; CDR3aa: CASSQQGLAKNIQYF
abundance: few; d_gene: NA; v_gene: TRBV5-1; j_gene: TRBJ2-2; CDR3nt: TGCGCCAGCAGCTTAAACACCATGTGGACCGGGGAGCTGTTTTTT; CDR3aa: CASSLNTMWTGELFF
abundance: NA; d_gene: NA; v_gene: TRBV5-1; j_gene: TRBJ2-3; CDR3nt: TGCGCCAGCAGCGCCGCCGACTTTAAGCCGAATACGCAGTATTTT; CDR3aa: CASSAADFKPNTQYF
abundance: NA; d_gene: NA; v_gene: TRBV14; j_gene: TRBJ2-5; CDR3nt: TGTGCCAGCAGCCAAGGGGGTGGGAGGACCCAGTACTTC; CDR3aa: CASSQGGGRTQYF